These 27 T cell receptor beta chains came from one sample sequenced in a study of shared clonotypes between healthy human individuals. Repertoires were generated with immunoSEQ multiplex PCR, while TCRdb's copy carries only in-frame clones and drops some. Of roughly 1,500,000 clones listed, approximately 98.5% are singletons. Material: naive CD4+ T cells sorted from blood. Subset described: CD45RA+ positively selected. The source is a young man in good health.

The V gene is TRBV2, the J gene TRBJ2-1; weak D call: TRBD1 (7 bases). The V gene lost 7 bases and the J gene lost 4 bases, with 11 bases spanning the gap. This CDR3 is built from 13 residues. Per the germline V gene, CDR1 is SNHLY and CDR2 is FYNNEI. In DNA form, the CDR3 reads TGTGCCAGCATCAGGGGGGCTTACAATGAGCAGTTCTTC. Translated: CASIRGAYNEQFF.

The V call is TRBV28, the J call TRBJ1-5; TRBD1 matches 12 bases. Germline V gene data show CDR1 as MDHEN and CDR2 as SYDVKM. This CDR3 is 16 amino acids long. After removal of 2 bases from V and 6 bases from J, the junction contained 5 bases not matched to a gene. The DNA for the CDR3 is TGTGCCAGCAGTTTAGGTGGGACAGGGGGCCTTCAGCCCCAGCATTTT. Encoded protein: CASSLGGTGGLQPQHF.

DNA for the CDR3: TGTGCCACCAGCAGGGCCGGGACTAGGCAGGGCGAGCAGTACTTC. Translated, it gives CATSRAGTRQGEQYF. The chain couples TRBV15 to TRBJ2-7; 8 bases agree with TRBD2. J was trimmed by 6 bases and V by 3 bases; bases with no gene match: 10. Germline-derived CDR1 and CDR2 are LNHNV and YYDKDF (reference sequence). The CDR3 extends over 15 amino acids.

The chain is built from TRBV7-9 and TRBJ2-5; D is possibly TRBD1 (6 bases). Germline-derived CDR1 and CDR2 are SEHNR and FQNEAQ (reference sequence). The germline V and J ends were trimmed by 3 bases and 6 bases, with 14 bases remaining between them. This CDR3 contains 14 residues. In nucleotides, the CDR3 is TGTGCCAGCAGCTTGGAGAACAGGGAGCAGACCCAGTACTTC. Translating gives CASSLENREQTQYF. Complete variable domain (other parts from reference TRBV7-9 and TRBJ2-5): DTGVSQNPRHKITKRGQNVTFRCDPISEHNRLYWYRQTLGQGPEFLTYFQNEAQLEKSRLLSDRFSAERPKGSFSTLEIQRTEQGDSAMYLCASSLENREQTQYFGPGTRLLVL.

As to this clone: This sample also contains other DNA sequences that code for the same CDR3. This chain links TRBV28 with TRBJ1-2; D is perhaps TRBD1 (5 bases). Between the trimmed V and J ends, which lost 5 bases and 2 bases, there was a span of 6 bases. CDR1 and CDR2 (germline): MDHEN, SYDVKM. The CDR3 contains 12 residues. The chain's CDR3 is CASSEGNYGYTF. The CDR3 region has the DNA TGTGCCAGCAGTGAGGGGAACTATGGCTACACCTTC.

This clone was seen a single time. The rearrangement links TRBV18 to TRBJ2-7; 10 bases fit TRBD2. V lost 5 bases to trimming and J lost 9 bases; unmatched junction nucleotides: 13. In germline, CDR1 is KGHSH, CDR2 LQKENI. The CDR3 has 15 residues. The CDR3 region is CASSVAGLAEIGQYF. Written as DNA, the CDR3 is TGTGCCAGCTCAGTGGCAGGACTAGCGGAGATCGGGCAGTACTTC.

The chain joins TRBV30 to TRBJ1-3; D gene uncertain. CDR3 length: 13 residues. V was pared by 2 bases and J by 4 bases, with 9 bases between. Germline V gene lookup returns CDR1 GTSNPN and CDR2 SVGIG (reference sequence). The CDR3: CAWSPARGNTIYF. CDR3 nucleotide sequence: TGTGCCTGGAGTCCGGCTCGGGGAAACACCATATATTTT.

The gene calls are TRBV5-1 and TRBJ2-2; D is possibly TRBD1 (6 bases). CDR1 is SGHRS and CDR2 is YFSETQ in the germline V gene. CDR3 size: 15 residues. V lost 2 bases and J 1 base, leaving 9 bases between the germline ends. In DNA form, the CDR3 reads TGCGCCAGCAGCTTTGCACAGGGGAACACCGGGGAGCTGTTTTTT. Protein sequence: CASSFAQGNTGELFF.

CDR3 coding DNA: TGCAGCGTCGACAGAGGGGGGCGAGCTTTCTTT. As protein: CSVDRGGRAFF. The V and J genes are TRBV29-1 and TRBJ1-1, with a weak D call TRBD1 (6 bases). In germline, CDR1 is SQVTM, CDR2 ANQGSEA. The ends were cut back, 6 bases at V and 10 bases at J, with 15 bases in the middle. The CDR3 contains 11 residues.

CDR3 sequence: CASSLVAGATGELFF. The DNA for the CDR3 is TGTGCCAGCAGCTTAGTTGCAGGGGCGACCGGGGAGCTGTTTTTT. The chain carries TRBV11-2 and TRBJ2-2; tentative D call: TRBD1 (6 bases). This CDR3 region has 15 residues. Germline V gene data show CDR1 as SGHAT and CDR2 as FQNNGV. The germline V and J ends were trimmed by 1 base and 5 bases, with 11 bases remaining between them. Full variable domain (rest looked up from reference TRBV11-2 and TRBJ2-2): EAGVAQSPRYKIIEKRQSVAFWCNPISGHATLYWYQQILGQGPKLLIQFQNNGVVDDSQLPKDRFSAERLKGVDSTLKIQPAKLEDSAVYLCASSLVAGATGELFFGEGSRLTVL.

The V call is TRBV6-6, the J call TRBJ2-1, with 8 nucleotides matching TRBD2. This CDR3 region has 15 residues. With V trimmed by 2 bases and J by 7 bases, 7 bases remained unmatched. Germline loops: CDR1 MNHNY, CDR2 SVGAGI (reference sequence). In DNA, the CDR3 is TGTGCCAGCAGTTACCCGGGACTAGGCGGGAATGAGCAGTTCTTC. Its translation is CASSYPGLGGNEQFF.

The chain uses TRBV6-5 and TRBJ2-7; the D is unclear. With 6 bases removed from V and 6 bases from J, the gap between germline ends came to 21 bases. Germline CDR1 reads MNHEY; CDR2 reads SVGAGI. The CDR3 loop spans 15 amino acids. CDR3: CASRRTGRPVGEQYF. The DNA of the CDR3 is TGTGCCAGCAGACGTACCGGACGTCCGGTCGGCGAGCAGTACTTC.

The genes are TRBV7-9 and TRBJ1-2; D unclear. The CDR3 is 12 amino acids. Germline V gives CDR1 SEHNR, CDR2 FQNEAQ (reference sequence). The V gene lost 3 bases and the J gene lost 6 bases, with 8 bases spanning the gap. CDR3 sequence: CASSFSTNGYTF. CDR3 bases: TGTGCCAGCAGCTTTTCGACGAATGGCTACACCTTC.

The V and J genes are TRBV18 and TRBJ2-7; TRBD1 might be the D (6 bases). Germline lookup yields CDR1 KGHSH and CDR2 LQKENI. The CDR3 has 15 amino acids. V dropped 3 bases and J dropped 1 base, with 13 bases sitting between them. The CDR3 region is CASSPGGQISYEQYF. The DNA for the CDR3 is TGTGCCAGCTCACCCGGAGGACAGATTTCCTACGAGCAGTACTTC.

The rearrangement joins TRBV9 to TRBJ2-5; unclear D gene. Trimming took 0 bases from V and 5 from J, leaving 11 bases between them. Germline V gives CDR1 SGDLS, CDR2 YYNGEE. The CDR3 runs 14 residues. CDR3 residues: CASSVEKAWETQYF. CDR3 bases: TGTGCCAGCAGCGTAGAGAAAGCATGGGAGACCCAGTACTTC.

This clone showed up just once. The chain combines TRBV5-4 with TRBJ2-7; TRBD2 aligns across 15 bases. Per germline, CDR1 SGHNT and CDR2 YYREEE (reference sequence). This CDR3 is built from 15 residues. V shed 4 bases and J 5 bases; nucleotides not matched to a gene: 4. The CDR3 DNA follows: TGTGCCAGCAGCGGACTAGCGGGAGGGCGACACGAGCAGTACTTC. This sequence encodes CASSGLAGGRHEQYF.

This clone appeared a single time. The chain has TRBV5-1 and TRBJ2-7; D is perhaps TRBD1 (6 bases). The CDR3 is made up of 15 amino acids. V was pared by 1 base and J by 3 bases, with 14 bases between. Germline V CDR1 and CDR2: SGHRS, YFSETQ. CDR3 loop: CASSLTTTGNYEQYF. DNA of the CDR3: TGCGCCAGCAGCTTGACCACGACAGGAAACTACGAGCAGTACTTC. Drawing the rest from reference TRBV5-1 and TRBJ2-7, the complete variable domain is KAGVTQTPRYLIKTRGQQVTLSCSPISGHRSVSWYQQTPGQGLQFLFEYFSETQRNKGNFPGRFSGRQFSNSRSEMNVSTLELGDSALYLCASSLTTTGNYEQYFGPGTRLTVT.

This chain uses TRBV14 with TRBJ2-1, with 10 bases aligning to TRBD2. V was pared by 3 bases and J by 8 bases, with 22 bases of the junction left unmatched. Looked up from germline, CDR1 is SGHDN and CDR2 is FVKESK. The CDR3 runs to 20 residues. DNA of the CDR3: TGTGCCAGCAGCCACAACGTGGGGACACCAGGACTAGCGGCGGTAGATGAGCAGTTCTTC. It codes for CASSHNVGTPGLAAVDEQFF.

The chain recombines TRBV5-1 with TRBJ1-4; D might be TRBD1 (5 bases). The CDR3 is 13 residues long. Germline V gives CDR1 SGHRS, CDR2 YFSETQ. Deletions cut 4 bases from V and 7 bases from J, with 11 bases between. The CDR3 protein is CASSKTDSEKLFF. The CDR3 nucleotides are TGCGCCAGCAGCAAAACCGACAGTGAAAAACTGTTTTTT.

The gene calls are TRBV6-1 and TRBJ1-5; possible D gene TRBD1, 5 bases. V was trimmed by 7 bases and J by 7 bases, leaving 20 bases between them. Per the germline V gene, CDR1 is MNHNS and CDR2 is SASEGT. The CDR3 contains 15 residues. CDR3 protein: CASTSPVGVRQPQHF. The CDR3, as DNA: TGTGCCAGCACCTCCCCCGTGGGGGTTCGGCAGCCCCAGCATTTT.

As concerns this clone: Different DNA sequences within this sample yield the same CDR3. The chain carries TRBV28 and TRBJ2-7; 12 positions match TRBD2. This CDR3 has 15 residues. In germline, CDR1 is MDHEN, CDR2 SYDVKM. J lost 0 bases, V lost 6 bases, and 3 bases had no gene match. The CDR3 reads CASRLTSGSSYEQYF. The CDR3 bases are TGTGCCAGCAGGTTGACTAGCGGGAGCTCCTACGAGCAGTACTTC.

The rearrangement links TRBV18 to TRBJ2-1; D perhaps matches TRBD2 (5 bases). The V gene lost 0 bases and the J gene lost 10 bases, with 19 bases spanning the gap. CDR3 size: 16 residues. Looked up from germline, CDR1 is KGHSH and CDR2 is LQKENI. CDR3 DNA: TGTGCCAGCTCACCACCTGGCAGAGCGGATCATGGCGAGCAGTTCTTC. Translation: CASSPPGRADHGEQFF.

The genes are TRBV5-4 and TRBJ2-3, with TRBD1 identical over 8 bases. The CDR3 sequence is 17 residues long. The V and J ends lost 4 bases and 2 bases, in that order; junction bases with no gene match: 12. CDR1 and CDR2 (germline): SGHNT, YYREEE (reference sequence). As DNA, the CDR3 is TGTGCCAGCAGCCGCAAACACCCGGGACAGGACACAGATACGCAGTATTTT. Encoded protein: CASSRKHPGQDTDTQYF.

This chain connects TRBV6-5 to TRBJ2-2; D is undetermined. There are 15 residues in the CDR3. Germline V gives CDR1 MNHEY, CDR2 SVGAGI. Trimming stripped 2 bases from V and 3 bases from J, with 10 bases between. The CDR3 reads CASSYAGQYTGELFF. The CDR3 coding sequence is TGTGCCAGCAGTTACGCAGGCCAATACACCGGGGAGCTGTTTTTT.

The chain uses TRBV28 and TRBJ2-7, with D unresolved. V lost 2 bases to trimming and J lost 7 bases, with 15 bases between them. CDR3 length equals 14 residues. The germline gives CDR1 MDHEN, CDR2 SYDVKM. CDR3 sequence reads: CASSLSWALVEQYF. CDR3 bases: TGTGCCAGCAGTTTAAGCTGGGCCCTAGTAGAGCAGTACTTC.

This clone appeared once. This sequence joins TRBV6-1 and TRBJ2-5; weak D call: TRBD2 (5 bases). The germline CDR1 and CDR2 sequences are MNHNS and SASEGT. The CDR3 extends over 13 amino acids. V lost 7 bases and J 1 base, leaving 10 bases between the germline ends. The CDR3 DNA reads as TGTGCCAGCACGGCGGGTCTCCAAGAGACCCAGTACTTC. Amino acid sequence: CASTAGLQETQYF.

V and J are TRBV30 and TRBJ2-2, with 11 bases identical to TRBD1. Losses at the gene ends were 3 bases for V and 8 bases for J; bases not matched to a gene: 11. CDR3 size: 16 residues. Germline loops: CDR1 GTSNPN, CDR2 SVGIG (reference sequence). The CDR3 nucleotides are TGTGCCTGGAGGCCCCGGGACAGGGGGATTTCGGGGGAGCTGTTTTTT. Amino acids: CAWRPRDRGISGELFF.